This T cell receptor beta chain was found in a study of T-cell memory formation after mild COVID-19. Each CDR3 protein is one row after TCRdb ran MiXCR on the 5' RACE reads. This sample carries 250,000 to 350,000 distinct CDR3 sequences, roughly a fifth of them seen once, and the ten largest clones take approximately 21%. Study-wide points: Cross-reactive memory appears to have joined, as suggested by some responding clones showing up in pre-infection memory. Contracting CD4+ clones lay largely in CM and EM, with CD8+ ones residing in EMRA.

As concerns this clonotype: Its target is not known.

Source material: PBMCs or a T cell subset sorted from them (not recorded which). This clonotype was sampled from a man aged 18 to 29 who had mild COVID-19 (a few samples of this study predate the infection). Cell type and time point are not known.

The DNA for the CDR3 is TGTGCCAGCAGCTTAGTACCGCCGGGACAGGGCACCCGAGTAGCCAAAAACATTCAGTACTTC. It is translated as CASSLVPPGQGTRVAKNIQYF. The chain has TRBV7-9 and TRBJ2-4, with 9 bases identical to TRBD1. CDR3 size: 21 residues. The V segment lost 1 base and the J segment 0 bases; nucleotides outside the gene matches: 16. Germline CDR1 SEHNR, CDR2 FQNEAQ (reference sequence).